A single sample gave rise to the 28 T cell receptor beta chains below, sequenced in a study of shared T cell receptors in the human thymus. Sequencing was performed with immunoSEQ multiplex PCR; in TCRdb, only in-frame clones are kept and a portion is missing. The sample has hundreds of thousands of clones, 80% to 90% seen once. This sample also appeared in a second study, on human thymus T cells.

Source material: thymocytes. The source is a boy under two years old with a congenital heart defect.

V usage is TRBV2 and J usage is TRBJ2-1; 7 nucleotides match TRBD2. This CDR3 has 15 residues. With V trimmed by 5 bases and J by 8 bases, 12 bases remained unmatched. CDR1 is SNHLY and CDR2 is FYNNEI in the germline V gene. As DNA, the CDR3 is TGTGCCAGCAGTCGGTTGGGGGGAGGGGTGGATGAGCAGTTCTTC. This translates into CASSRLGGGVDEQFF.

This clone was found once. The rearrangement uses TRBV6-6 and TRBJ1-1, with D perhaps TRBD1 (6 bases). The CDR3 has 13 residues. V shed 7 bases and J shed 6 bases, with 15 bases lying between them. Germline V gene sequence: CDR1 MNHNY, CDR2 SVGAGI (reference sequence). CDR3 sequence reads: CASKDQGSPEAFF. The CDR3 coding sequence is TGTGCCAGCAAGGACCAGGGGAGTCCTGAAGCTTTCTTT.

This chain connects TRBV18 to TRBJ2-1, with 10 bases fitting TRBD1. Germline CDR1 reads KGHSH; CDR2 reads LQKENI. V shed 0 bases, J shed 14 bases, and the junction held 1 base outside the gene matches. The length of the CDR3 is 12 residues. The CDR3 nucleotides are TGTGCCAGCTCACCACCCGGGACAGGGGAGTTCTTC. It yields the protein CASSPPGTGEFF.

The rearrangement uses TRBV6-1 and TRBJ2-1; tentatively, D is TRBD2 (6 bases). CDR3 length: 16 amino acids. Trimming removed 1 base from V and 0 bases from J, with 10 bases in between. Germline CDR1 reads MNHNS; CDR2 reads SASEGT. CDR3 nucleotides: TGTGCCAGCAGTGAAGTTGGGGGGAGCTCCTACAATGAGCAGTTCTTC. Translation: CASSEVGGSSYNEQFF.

The CDR3 sequence is CSGLRGVGGEQYF. The CDR3 coding sequence is TGCAGCGGTCTCAGGGGGGTAGGGGGCGAGCAGTACTTC. The chain employs TRBV29-1 and TRBJ2-7; the D gene is possibly TRBD1 (7 bases). CDR1 and CDR2 from the germline V gene are SQVTM and ANQGSEA. The CDR3 covers 13 residues. Trimming cost V 7 bases and J 6 bases, with 19 bases left between them.

The V gene is TRBV25-1, the J gene TRBJ1-2, with D unresolved. Per germline, CDR1 MGHDK and CDR2 SYGVNS. The CDR3 consists of 13 residues. Trimming shortened V by 3 bases and J by 4 bases, and 9 bases separated the two germline ends. CDR3 DNA: TGTGCCAGCAGTGACGGGAACCTCTATGGCTACACCTTC. It translates to CASSDGNLYGYTF.

V usage is TRBV27 and J usage is TRBJ2-3, with TRBD2 matching over 9 bases. J gave up 7 bases and V 4 bases, and 6 bases lay outside the gene matches. This CDR3 has 14 residues. The germline CDR1 and CDR2 sequences are MNHEY and SMNVEV (reference sequence). CDR3 nucleotides: TGTGCCAGCAGTTCAGCGGGAGGCAAAAATACGCAGTATTTT. Translation gives CASSSAGGKNTQYF.

CDR3 in amino acids: CASSPKPGLAGSEQFF. The CDR3 nucleotides are TGCGCCAGCAGCCCAAAACCGGGACTAGCGGGAAGCGAGCAGTTCTTC. The chain joins TRBV4-3 to TRBJ2-1; 13 nucleotides line up with TRBD2. CDR1 is LGHNA and CDR2 is YSLEER in the germline V gene. CDR3 length: 16 amino acids. Trimming removed 4 bases from V and 10 bases from J; junction bases left unmatched: 10.

The chain carries TRBV4-2 and TRBJ1-4; tentative D call: TRBD1 (5 bases). Trimming removed 0 bases at V and 6 bases at J, with 11 bases between. Germline V lookup: CDR1 LGHNA, CDR2 YNFKEQ. The CDR3 runs to 15 residues. CDR3 sequence: CASSQDGGGDEKLFF. The CDR3 DNA reads TGTGCCAGCAGCCAAGATGGAGGAGGGGATGAAAAACTGTTTTTT.

The CDR3, as DNA: TGTGCCAGCAGTGACGGACAGGGGGAAGCTTTCTTT. It codes for CASSDGQGEAFF. V gene TRBV2 combines with J gene TRBJ1-1, with 9 nucleotides matching TRBD1. Germline V gene data show CDR1 as SNHLY and CDR2 as FYNNEI. J was trimmed by 8 bases and V by 3 bases; bases with no gene match: 1. This CDR3 contains 12 residues.

The chain couples TRBV4-2 to TRBJ1-3, with 8 bases fitting TRBD1. The CDR3 length is 18 residues. V trimming: 2 bases; J trimming: 8 bases; junction bases outside the gene matches: 17. Germline V lookup: CDR1 LGHNA, CDR2 YNFKEQ. CDR3 sequence (DNA): TGTGCCAGCAGCCAACTTCCAACTCAGGGGGCTAGGACGGACACCATATATTTT. It specifies CASSQLPTQGARTDTIYF.

The chain uses TRBV28 and TRBJ1-2, with a possible D match to TRBD1 (6 bases). This CDR3 has 11 residues. V was trimmed by 4 bases and J by 7 bases, leaving 7 bases between them. Germline V gives CDR1 MDHEN, CDR2 SYDVKM. The CDR3 sequence is CASSYRVGYTF. CDR3 bases: TGTGCCAGCAGTTACAGGGTTGGCTACACCTTC.

The rearrangement joins TRBV15 to TRBJ2-5; 7 bases align to TRBD2. From germline, CDR1 is LNHNV and CDR2 YYDKDF (reference sequence). Trimming cost V 0 bases and J 3 bases; bases outside gene matches: 10. This CDR3 is built from 17 residues. The CDR3 region is CATSRDALAGAEETQYF. The CDR3 nucleotides are TGTGCCACCAGCAGAGACGCGTTGGCGGGAGCCGAAGAGACCCAGTACTTC.

The chain employs TRBV5-5 and TRBJ1-6; D unclear. CDR1 is SGHKS and CDR2 is YYEKEE in the germline V gene (reference sequence). This CDR3 spans 14 amino acids. The V end lost 2 bases, the J end lost 7 bases, and 10 bases lay between the germline ends. The CDR3 loop is CASSFEGENSPLHF. The CDR3 region has the DNA TGTGCCAGCAGCTTTGAGGGTGAGAATTCACCCCTCCACTTT.

The genes are TRBV18 and TRBJ2-7; TRBD1 aligns across 8 bases. Germline V gives CDR1 KGHSH, CDR2 LQKENI. After removal of 3 bases from V and 4 bases from J, the junction contained 11 bases not matched to a gene. The CDR3 contains 16 residues. CDR3 amino acids: CASSPHIRDRYYEQYF. DNA for the CDR3: TGTGCCAGCTCACCCCACATCCGGGACAGGTATTACGAGCAGTACTTC.

This rearrangement joins TRBV18 to TRBJ1-1, with TRBD1 as a possible D gene (5 bases). The V gene's germline CDR1 is KGHSH and CDR2 LQKENI. Trimming shortened V by 2 bases and J by 8 bases, and 9 bases separated the two germline ends. The CDR3 length is 12 residues. CDR3 DNA: TGTGCCAGCTCACCAAGGGGCAGAGAAGCTTTCTTT. Residues: CASSPRGREAFF.

Concerning this clone: The sample has other DNA sequences that encode this CDR3 too. The chain carries TRBV30 and TRBJ1-2; the match to TRBD1 covers 8 bases. Unmatched junction bases numbered 3, after V lost 4 bases and J lost 2 bases. Germline lookup yields CDR1 GTSNPN and CDR2 SVGIG (reference sequence). The CDR3 loop spans 13 amino acids. The CDR3 DNA follows: TGTGCCTGGAATTCAGGGGGCAACTATGGCTACACCTTC. Protein: CAWNSGGNYGYTF.

The chain joins TRBV5-1 to TRBJ2-7, with 8 bases fitting TRBD1. The CDR3 is made up of 15 amino acids. Trimming removed 5 bases from V and 3 bases from J; junction bases left unmatched: 10. Germline V CDR1 and CDR2: SGHRS, YFSETQ. The CDR3 bases are TGCGCCAGCAGTCTAGACAGGGGTAGGGGCTACGAGCAGTACTTC. It encodes CASSLDRGRGYEQYF.

The rearrangement joins TRBV19 to TRBJ1-2; 8 nucleotides line up with TRBD1. Trimming removed 6 bases from V and 5 bases from J; junction bases left unmatched: 11. The length of the CDR3 is 15 residues. Germline V CDR1 and CDR2: LNHDA, SQIVND (reference sequence). The chain's CDR3 is CASSRRTGGRYGYTF. CDR3 sequence (DNA): TGTGCCAGTAGCAGACGTACAGGGGGAAGGTATGGCTACACCTTC.

The chain uses TRBV7-9 and TRBJ1-2; TRBD1 aligns across 7 bases. The CDR3 is 15 amino acids. Germline V lookup: CDR1 SEHNR, CDR2 FQNEAQ (reference sequence). V gave up 0 bases and J gave up 6 bases; unmatched junction bases: 7. The CDR3 bases are TGTGCCAGCAGCTTAGCGGCCAGGGGGATTCATGGCTACACCTTC. Translating gives CASSLAARGIHGYTF.

This chain links TRBV7-2 with TRBJ2-3; 8 nucleotides align to TRBD1. J lost 1 base, V lost 5 bases, and 2 bases had no gene match. This CDR3 spans 14 amino acids. CDR1 is SGHTA and CDR2 is FQGNSA in the germline V gene. The CDR3 bases are TGTGCCAGCAGCACGGACAGGGGCACAGATACGCAGTATTTT. It specifies CASSTDRGTDTQYF.

V is TRBV2 and J is TRBJ2-7; 10 nucleotides agree with TRBD2. The CDR3 covers 18 residues. CDR1 is SNHLY and CDR2 is FYNNEI in the germline V gene. V was clipped by 0 bases and J by 6 bases; unmatched bases: 14. Here the CDR3 reads CASSEAPSQREGPGEQYF. The CDR3 region has the DNA TGTGCCAGCAGTGAAGCGCCTTCCCAGCGGGAGGGCCCTGGCGAGCAGTACTTC.

The chain joins TRBV27 to TRBJ1-5; TRBD1 matches 8 bases. The CDR3 loop spans 17 amino acids. V shed 6 bases and J 0 bases; nucleotides not matched to a gene: 10. Germline V gene lookup returns CDR1 MNHEY and CDR2 SMNVEV (reference sequence). For the CDR3, the DNA is TGTGCCAGCAGCCCCGGGACAGGCATCGATAGCAATCAGCCCCAGCATTTT. Amino acids: CASSPGTGIDSNQPQHF.

The gene calls are TRBV28 and TRBJ2-1; TRBD2 matches at 9 bases. The CDR3 has 15 amino acids. V dropped 6 bases and J dropped 5; count of bases not matched to a gene: 8. Per the germline V gene, CDR1 is MDHEN and CDR2 is SYDVKM. The CDR3 region has the DNA TGTGCCAGCAGCTTGGGGCTAGCGGGGCACAATGAGCAGTTCTTC. Translating it yields CASSLGLAGHNEQFF.

The rearrangement uses TRBV28 and TRBJ2-7, with unresolved D. Germline V gives CDR1 MDHEN, CDR2 SYDVKM. Deletions cut 4 bases from V and 2 bases from J, with 6 bases between. The CDR3 loop spans 12 amino acids. DNA for the CDR3: TGTGCCAGCAGTTACAGCCCCTACGAGCAGTACTTC. Amino acid sequence: CASSYSPYEQYF.

The V and J genes are TRBV10-3 and TRBJ2-7; D is possibly TRBD1 (6 bases). CDR3 length equals 13 residues. V lost 5 bases and J lost 1, with 9 bases in between. Germline CDR1 and CDR2: ENHRY and SYGVKD. The chain's CDR3 is CAISKGHSYEQYF. The CDR3 DNA is TGTGCCATCAGTAAGGGACATTCCTACGAGCAGTACTTC.

The chain recombines TRBV6-5 with TRBJ2-7; D unresolved. There are 16 residues in the CDR3. CDR1 MNHEY and CDR2 SVGAGI come from the germline V gene. Between the trimmed V and J ends, which lost 0 bases and 0 bases, there was a span of 12 bases. CDR3 sequence (DNA): TGTGCCAGCAGTTACTCGTCCGGGTTGGGCTCCTACGAGCAGTACTTC. It is translated as CASSYSSGLGSYEQYF.

On this clone: Other DNA sequences in the same sample also yield this CDR3. This chain joins TRBV29-1 and TRBJ2-7, with TRBD1 identical over 10 bases. Per the germline V gene, CDR1 is SQVTM and CDR2 is ANQGSEA. This CDR3 spans 16 amino acids. V lost 6 bases and J lost 2; bases outside the gene matches: 13. For the CDR3, the DNA is TGCAGCGTCACGATACCCGACAGGGGGCCCGCCTACGAGCAGTACTTC. Protein product: CSVTIPDRGPAYEQYF.